These T cell receptor beta chains were read from a single sample in a study of control samples from healthy donors and cancer patients. Assay: immunoSEQ multiplex PCR; the TCRdb copy retains only in-frame clones and omits some. Here the sample spans tens of thousands of clones, 90% being singletons. Sequenced: PBMCs. These TCRs come from a man aged 55 to 69 with colorectal cancer. Both conserved end residues are part of each CDR3. Fields, in order: CDR3 length, J gene, clone size, V gene, D gene, CDR3 DNA, CDR3 protein. The D gene is left open where the match is weak. Rows may omit the clone size; those that give it use once, few, many or a size class.

14 TRBJ2-1 - TRBV6-5 TRBD1 TGTGCCAGCAGCGACAGGGGGCCGTGGGGTGAGCAGTTCTTC CASSDRGPWGEQFF
13 TRBJ2-7 - TRBV6-5 - TGTGCCAGCAGATTGTCATGGTCCTACGAGCAGTACTTC CASRLSWSYEQYF
14 TRBJ2-7 - TRBV7-2 TRBD2 TGTGCCAGCAGCTTGGAGCGGGGCGCCTACGAGCAGTACTTC CASSLERGAYEQYF
15 TRBJ2-1 - TRBV6-5 TRBD2 TGTGCCAGCAGTCGCGGGACTAGCGGGGGCGATGAGCAGTTCTTC CASSRGTSGGDEQFF
16 TRBJ2-7 - TRBV11-3 TRBD1 TGTGCCAGCAGCGCCACAGGGGGCGCGTACCCCTACGAGCAGTACTTC CASSATGGAYPYEQYF
14 TRBJ2-7 - TRBV5-1 TRBD1 TGCGCCAGCAGCCCGCCAGGGGGCGCTTACGAGCAGTACTTC CASSPPGGAYEQYF
13 TRBJ1-6 - TRBV6-6 - TGTGCCAGCAGTCCCCCGTCTTTTTCACCCCTCCACTTT CASSPPSFSPLHF
15 TRBJ1-2 once TRBV19 - TGTGCCAGTAGTATAGAAGGTGCCGGGAACTATGGCTACACCTTC CASSIEGAGNYGYTF
15 TRBJ2-1 - TRBV28 TRBD2 TGTGCCAGCAGTCCAAGCGGGGGCCCTAAAGTTGAGCAGTTCTTC CASSPSGGPKVEQFF
14 TRBJ1-3 - TRBV5-1 - TGCGCCAGCAGCGCAGGAGGCCCTGGAAACACCATATATTTT CASSAGGPGNTIYF
14 TRBJ2-7 - TRBV27 - TGTGCCAGCAGTGACCAAGATCCAACCTACGAGCAGTACTTC CASSDQDPTYEQYF
15 TRBJ1-2 - TRBV9 TRBD1 TGTGCCAGCAGCGCGACACAGGGGACTAACTATGGCTACACCTTC CASSATQGTNYGYTF
16 TRBJ2-5 - TRBV7-2 TRBD2 TGTGCCAGCAGCTCGAGAGCGGGGGGGGGCCAAGAGACCCAGTACTTC CASSSRAGGGQETQYF
13 TRBJ1-1 few TRBV18 - TGTGCCAGCTCACGTTCCCTGAACACTGAAGCTTTCTTT CASSRSLNTEAFF
14 TRBJ1-6 once TRBV6-2/TRBV6-3 - TGTGCCAGCAGTTACTCACCAGGAAGTTCACCCCTCCACTTT CASSYSPGSSPLHF
14 TRBJ2-2 once TRBV6-5 TRBD2 TGTGCCAGAGCGGGGGGGCATATTATCGGGGAGCTGTTTTTT CARAGGHIIGELFF
15 TRBJ1-4 - TRBV6-5 - TGTGCCAGCAGCTACGGGGTCCTGACTAATGAAAAACTGTTTTTT CASSYGVLTNEKLFF
13 TRBJ1-4 - TRBV10-1 - TGCGCCAGCAGTCAGGGCAGTAATGAAAAACTGTTTTTT CASSQGSNEKLFF
14 TRBJ2-3 once TRBV19 - TGTGCCAGCAGACAACAGCCTAGCACAGATACGCAGTATTTT CASRQQPSTDTQYF
13 TRBJ1-2 - TRBV7-9 - TGTGCCAGCAGCCCCCCAGGGGCCTACTCCTACACCTTC CASSPPGAYSYTF
13 TRBJ2-7 - TRBV15 - TGTGCCACCAGCAAGGACCCCAAGGGCGAGCAGTACTTC CATSKDPKGEQYF
13 TRBJ2-7 - TRBV19 TRBD1 TGTGCCAGTGGCTGGGGACAGATCTACGAGCAGTACTTC CASGWGQIYEQYF
16 TRBJ1-2 - TRBV5-6 - TGTGCCAGCAGCTTGGCCTCGGCAGGGTGGGGCTATGGCTACACCTTC CASSLASAGWGYGYTF
15 TRBJ1-2 - TRBV4-1 - TGCGCCAGCAGCCCCCGGCGGGGGGCTAACTATGGCTACACCTTC CASSPRRGANYGYTF
15 TRBJ1-2 - TRBV7-2 - TGTGCCAGCAGCCCGGGACATGGAGGAGACTATGGCTACACCTTC CASSPGHGGDYGYTF
11 TRBJ2-7 once TRBV20-1 - TGCAGTGCTATCGTAGCCTACGAGCAGTACTTC CSAIVAYEQYF
15 TRBJ2-2 - TRBV2 TRBD2 TGTGCCAGCAGCCGCGGGGGTAGGGACACCGGGGAGCTGTTTTTT CASSRGGRDTGELFF
14 TRBJ2-2 - TRBV6-4 - TGTGCCAGCAGTGACCTCTCCGACACCGGGGAGCTGTTTTTT CASSDLSDTGELFF
12 TRBJ1-6 once TRBV6-6 - TGTGCCAGCAGTTACATGGGTTCACCCCTCCACTTT CASSYMGSPLHF
18 TRBJ2-6 - TRBV3-1/TRBV3-2 TRBD1 TGTGCCAGCAGCCAAGATGGGACAGCCCTCTCTGGGGCCAACGTCCTGACTTTC CASSQDGTALSGANVLTF
18 TRBJ2-2 - TRBV28 TRBD2 TGTGCCAGCAGTTTACCGGCCACTAGCGGGGGGGCGATCGGGGAGCTGTTTTTT CASSLPATSGGAIGELFF
15 TRBJ2-3 - TRBV6-1 - TGTGCCAGCAGTGAAGGTGGCTATGACACAGATACGCAGTATTTT CASSEGGYDTDTQYF
16 TRBJ1-4 - TRBV6-1 TRBD1 TGTGCCAGCAGTGAAGTATTGGGACAGCTTAATGAAAAACTGTTTTTT CASSEVLGQLNEKLFF
20 TRBJ2-3 - TRBV4-1 TRBD2 TGCGCCAGCAGCCAAGGAGGACTAGCGGGCCTTGGTGGAGGCACAGATACGCAGTATTTT CASSQGGLAGLGGGTDTQYF
15 TRBJ2-4 - TRBV5-1 - TGCGCCACTTGGGAGGGGGCCGGGGCCAAAAACATTCAGTATTTC CATWEGAGAKNIQYF
12 TRBJ1-6 few TRBV30 - TGTGCCTGGAGTACGACTAAAGCGCCCCTCCACTTT CAWSTTKAPLHF